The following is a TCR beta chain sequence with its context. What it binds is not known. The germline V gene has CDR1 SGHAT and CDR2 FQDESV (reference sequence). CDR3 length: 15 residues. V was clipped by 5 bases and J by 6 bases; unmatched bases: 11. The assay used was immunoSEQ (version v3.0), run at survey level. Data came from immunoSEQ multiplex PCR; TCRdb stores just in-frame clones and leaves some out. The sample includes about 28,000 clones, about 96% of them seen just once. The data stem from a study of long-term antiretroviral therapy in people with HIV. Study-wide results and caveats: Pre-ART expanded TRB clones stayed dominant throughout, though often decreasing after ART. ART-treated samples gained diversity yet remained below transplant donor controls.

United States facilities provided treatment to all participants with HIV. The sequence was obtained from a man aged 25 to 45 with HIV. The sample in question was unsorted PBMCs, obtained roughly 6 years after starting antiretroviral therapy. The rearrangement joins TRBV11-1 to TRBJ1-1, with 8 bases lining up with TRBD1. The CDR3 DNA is TGTGCCAGCAGCCCTGGACAGGGAAGGGGCGCTGAAGCTTTCTTT. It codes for CASSPGQGRGAEAFF.